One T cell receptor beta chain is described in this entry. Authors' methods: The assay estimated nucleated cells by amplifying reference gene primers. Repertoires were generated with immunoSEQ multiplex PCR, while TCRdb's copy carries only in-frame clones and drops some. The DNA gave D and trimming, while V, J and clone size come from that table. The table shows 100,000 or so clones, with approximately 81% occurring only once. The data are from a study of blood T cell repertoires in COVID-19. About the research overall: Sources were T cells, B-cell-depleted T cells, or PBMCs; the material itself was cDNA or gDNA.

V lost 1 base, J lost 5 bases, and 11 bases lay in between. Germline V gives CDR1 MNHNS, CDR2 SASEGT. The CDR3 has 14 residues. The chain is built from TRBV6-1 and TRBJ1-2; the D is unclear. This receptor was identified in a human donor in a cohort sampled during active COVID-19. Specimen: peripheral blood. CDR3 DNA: TGTGCCAGCAGTGAAGGGCAGGCGGGTTATGGCTACACCTTC. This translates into CASSEGQAGYGYTF.